Below, one T cell receptor beta chain is given with its context. The sample originates from a study of blood T cell repertoires in COVID-19. The V gene's germline CDR1 is SEHNR and CDR2 FQNEAQ (reference sequence). V lost 0 bases and J lost 11; bases outside the gene matches: 9. The CDR3 runs 16 residues. Method: immunoSEQ multiplex PCR; TCRdb's copy keeps in-frame clones and lacks some. The table has 150,000 or so clones, about 88% seen once. The sequenced material came from peripheral blood. The V and J genes are TRBV7-9 and TRBJ2-4, with 11 positions matching TRBD1. This receptor was identified in a man aged 60 to 75 with acute or convalescent COVID-19. The CDR3 bases are TGTGCCAGCAGCTTAGCGCTCTCGGGACAGGGGGGTTTTCAGTACTTC. Translating gives CASSLALSGQGGFQYF.